This T cell receptor beta chain stems from a study of memory B cells and T cells in multiple sclerosis. Whole-study results and caveats: Normalization was needed because clone-set size differences affected shared clonotype counts.

Separate sequencing covered autoproliferating (CFSE-dim) and non-proliferating (CFSE-high) T cells from stimulus-free culture. Pooled replicate wells came from around 50 million CFSE-labeled PBMCs cultured less than 9 days without stimulus. Without exogenous stimuli, roughly 0.5 uM CFSE-labeled PBMCs were cultured serum-free. On this clone itself: The antigen remains undetermined.

Data came from immunoSEQ multiplex PCR; TCRdb stores just in-frame clones and leaves some out. The data contain 12,000 or so clones, 80% to 90% of them singletons. Germline-derived CDR1 and CDR2 are GTSNPN and SVGIG (reference sequence). The CDR3 covers 15 residues. V shed 5 bases and J shed 0 bases, with 14 bases lying between them. The sequence came from a human donor with multiple sclerosis. This chain connects TRBV30 to TRBJ2-1; maybe TRBD1 (6 bases). Sequenced: PBMCs from blood kept in culture. This CDR3 is CAWEADRSSYNEQFF. The CDR3 DNA reads as TGTGCCTGGGAAGCAGACAGGAGCTCCTACAATGAGCAGTTCTTC.